The 23 T cell receptor beta chains given below trace back to one sample, sequenced in a study of CD8+ T cells in alopecia areata (dated by TCRdb to the late 2010s). To prepare the library, the immunoSEQ multiplex PCR assay was applied. To provide template for TCR sequencing, every sample had RNA extracted and reverse transcribed into cDNA. In TCRdb, the immuneACCESS table is reduced to in-frame sequences with V and J assigned. These tables do not hold every clone; where another copy was compared, an unresolved V gene accounts for under half, and the others remain unexplained. The sample contains almost 250,000 clones, roughly two thirds of them found a single time. Of the sample, around 1.2% falls within the top ten clones. The label giving this sample's time point can be read as: baseline before oral tofacitinib. The sample here was CD4+ T cells sorted from blood, taken at week 0. The origin of the receptors is a human donor with alopecia areata.

The sample holds a few counts of this clone. The chain employs TRBV30 and TRBJ1-3; TRBD1 might be the D (6 bases). This CDR3 contains 15 residues. CDR1 and CDR2 from the germline V gene are GTSNPN and SVGIG (reference sequence). Trimming cost V 4 bases and J 0 bases, with 13 bases left between them. The CDR3 bases are TGTGCCTGGAACGACCGGGACACCTCTGGAAACACCATATATTTT. Amino acids: CAWNDRDTSGNTIYF.

The chain links TRBV29-1 to TRBJ2-3; no clear D gene. Germline assignment: CDR1 SQVTM and CDR2 ANQGSEA. The V end was cut by 8 bases, the J end by 4 bases, with 13 bases between. The CDR3 totals 12 residues. The DNA of the CDR3 is TGCAGCTACGGCCTTTCCGCAGATACGCAGTATTTT. Its translation: CSYGLSADTQYF.

V and J are TRBV27 and TRBJ2-7; D is ambiguous. CDR1 is MNHEY and CDR2 is SMNVEV in the germline V gene (reference sequence). The CDR3 consists of 17 residues. The ends were cut back, 0 bases at V and 7 bases at J, with 22 bases in the middle. CDR3 bases: TGTGCCAGCAGTTTATCGACACCAACCCCCTCGGCTCTGGAGCAGTACTTC. Translation gives CASSLSTPTPSALEQYF.

This clone was seen a handful of times. The chain uses TRBV7-2 and TRBJ1-2, with D unresolved. Per germline, CDR1 SGHTA and CDR2 FQGNSA. Trimming cost V 2 bases and J 2 bases, with 12 bases left between them. The CDR3 loop spans 15 amino acids. CDR3 sequence (DNA): TGTGCCAGCAGCTTATCGGTGGCGGGGAACTATGGCTACACCTTC. Its protein is CASSLSVAGNYGYTF.

This rearrangement joins TRBV27 to TRBJ2-3; D call uncertain. This CDR3 spans 13 amino acids. Trimming cost V 9 bases and J 1 base, with 11 bases left between them. CDR1 and CDR2 from the germline V gene are MNHEY and SMNVEV (reference sequence). The CDR3 here is CASKLLGTDTQYF. As DNA, the CDR3 is TGTGCCAGTAAACTTTTGGGCACAGATACGCAGTATTTT.

CDR3 amino acids: CASSVSDGPNEQFF. The CDR3 DNA reads TGTGCCAGCTCAGTATCTGACGGACCGAATGAGCAGTTCTTC. The chain has TRBV18 and TRBJ2-1; D remains ambiguous. The CDR3 runs to 14 residues. CDR1 and CDR2 from the germline V gene are KGHSH and LQKENI. Trimming stripped 5 bases from V and 7 bases from J, with 15 bases between.

The chain combines TRBV6-5 with TRBJ1-2; D unclear. The CDR3 is made up of 14 amino acids. Germline CDR1 is MNHEY and CDR2 is SVGAGI. Trimming shortened V by 2 bases and J by 8 bases, and 15 bases separated the two germline ends. DNA of the CDR3: TGTGCCAGCAGTTACGCGGACGGCCGTGAAGGCTACACCTTC. Protein product: CASSYADGREGYTF.

This chain joins TRBV23-1 and TRBJ2-1; 10 nucleotides agree with TRBD2. TRBV23-1 is an open reading frame, and its role is uncertain. This CDR3 is built from 16 residues. With V trimmed by 8 bases and J by 3 bases, 10 bases remained unmatched. This CDR3 is CASPRTSGNFYNEQFF. DNA for the CDR3: TGCGCCAGCCCGAGAACTAGCGGGAATTTCTACAATGAGCAGTTCTTC.

This clone showed up just a few times. This chain uses TRBV27 with TRBJ1-2, with a possible D match to TRBD1 (6 bases). This CDR3 contains 13 residues. Trimming took 6 bases from V and 6 from J, leaving 14 bases between them. Looked up from germline, CDR1 is MNHEY and CDR2 is SMNVEV (reference sequence). CDR3 sequence reads: CASRDSTVHGYTF. CDR3 DNA: TGTGCCAGCAGGGACAGTACGGTCCATGGCTACACCTTC.

This clone was observed a few times. This chain links TRBV11-2 with TRBJ2-5, with D tentatively TRBD1 or TRBD2 (5 bases each). The CDR3 is 15 residues long. Looked up from germline, CDR1 is SGHAT and CDR2 is FQNNGV. V was pared by 2 bases and J by 5 bases, with 15 bases between. The CDR3 nucleotides read TGTGCCAGCAGCTTAATGGGGGACGGGGAGGAGACCCAGTACTTC. Its translation is CASSLMGDGEETQYF.

V and J are TRBV9 and TRBJ2-1; D possibly corresponds to TRBD1 (6 bases). Looked up from germline, CDR1 is SGDLS and CDR2 is YYNGEE. The V end lost 2 bases, the J end lost 4 bases, and 13 bases lay between the germline ends. The CDR3 is made up of 15 amino acids. The CDR3: CASSVRDIQYNEQFF. The CDR3 bases are TGTGCCAGCAGCGTTCGGGACATCCAGTACAATGAGCAGTTCTTC.

This clone has just one count. This CDR3 is CASSPGLAVAETQYF. The CDR3 bases are TGTGCCAGCAGCCCGGGACTAGCGGTGGCAGAGACCCAGTACTTC. The chain carries TRBV5-6 and TRBJ2-5, with 11 bases that match TRBD2. The CDR3 extends over 15 amino acids. Germline assignment: CDR1 SGHDT and CDR2 YYEEEE. The V segment lost 4 bases and the J segment 4 bases; nucleotides outside the gene matches: 6.

The chain is built from TRBV7-9 and TRBJ2-3; D is undetermined. CDR1 and CDR2 from the germline V gene are SEHNR and FQNEAQ (reference sequence). Trimming shortened V by 5 bases and J by 2 bases, and 11 bases separated the two germline ends. The CDR3 is made up of 14 amino acids. The CDR3 bases are TGTGCCAGCAGCAACCGCTCCCTCACAGATACGCAGTATTTT. This gives the protein CASSNRSLTDTQYF.

This clone was seen a few times. CDR3 DNA sequence: TGTGCCAGCTCATCGGATACACAGCCCCAGCATTTT. Translated, it gives CASSSDTQPQHF. This sequence joins TRBV18 and TRBJ1-5, with no clear D. The germline gives CDR1 KGHSH, CDR2 LQKENI. Trimming cost V 5 bases and J 7 bases, with 9 bases left between them. CDR3 length equals 12 residues.

Here the CDR3 reads CSSIARGMGKNIQYF. DNA for the CDR3: TGCAGCTCCATCGCCCGGGGGATGGGCAAAAACATTCAGTACTTC. The rearrangement joins TRBV29-1 to TRBJ2-4, with D perhaps matching TRBD2 (6 bases). The ends were cut back, 8 bases at V and 3 bases at J, with 20 bases in the middle. Germline CDR1 reads SQVTM; CDR2 reads ANQGSEA. The CDR3 has 15 residues.

V is TRBV6-6 and J is TRBJ1-1, with D maybe TRBD1 (5 bases). Germline-derived CDR1 and CDR2 are MNHNY and SVGAGI (reference sequence). The V and J ends lost 0 bases and 6 bases respectively, with 14 bases between them. The CDR3 consists of 15 residues. For the CDR3, the DNA is TGTGCCAGCAGTTACTCGGGGCAGTTTATGGCTGAAGCTTTCTTT. It specifies CASSYSGQFMAEAFF.

V and J are TRBV30 and TRBJ2-2, with D possibly TRBD2 on 6 matching bases. The germline gives CDR1 GTSNPN, CDR2 SVGIG (reference sequence). Trimming left V 3 bases short and J 1 base short, with 6 bases between. The CDR3 extends over 13 amino acids. CDR3 sequence reads: CAWREGNTGELFF. The CDR3 nucleotides read TGTGCCTGGAGGGAGGGGAACACCGGGGAGCTGTTTTTT.

This chain connects TRBV9 to TRBJ2-5; D not certain. CDR3 length equals 13 residues. Germline CDR1 is SGDLS and CDR2 is YYNGEE. V lost 4 bases and J lost 5, with 12 bases in between. The chain's CDR3 is CASSPPNGETQYF. CDR3 DNA sequence: TGTGCCAGCAGCCCCCCCAACGGGGAGACCCAGTACTTC.

The chain recombines TRBV29-1 with TRBJ2-3, with D possibly TRBD1 on 6 matching bases. Trimming took 7 bases from V and 1 from J, leaving 12 bases between them. CDR3 size: 13 residues. CDR1 and CDR2 from the germline V gene are SQVTM and ANQGSEA. CDR3 nucleotides: TGCAGCGGGTGGACAGTGGGCACAGATACGCAGTATTTT. It encodes CSGWTVGTDTQYF.

V is TRBV19 and J is TRBJ2-7, with D possibly being TRBD1 or TRBD2 (5 bases each). The germline V and J ends were trimmed by 5 bases and 0 bases, with 14 bases remaining between them. This CDR3 region has 15 residues. Germline-derived CDR1 and CDR2 are LNHDA and SQIVND (reference sequence). The chain's CDR3 is CASSVQRQGSYEQYF. In DNA, the CDR3 is TGTGCCAGTAGTGTCCAGCGGCAGGGCTCCTACGAGCAGTACTTC.

This clone was recorded once. The chain uses TRBV29-1 and TRBJ1-2, with TRBD1 matching over 11 bases. CDR1 is SQVTM and CDR2 is ANQGSEA in the germline V gene. The length of the CDR3 is 14 residues. The V segment lost 6 bases and the J segment 2 bases; nucleotides outside the gene matches: 5. The CDR3 DNA reads TGCAGCGTGCCCCGGACAGGGGGCAACTATGGCTACACCTTC. Translated, it gives CSVPRTGGNYGYTF.

The chain links TRBV6-1 to TRBJ1-2; D is perhaps TRBD1 (5 bases). The CDR3 length is 15 residues. Trimming left V 4 bases short and J 0 bases short, with 12 bases between. Germline V gene sequence: CDR1 MNHNS, CDR2 SASEGT. CDR3 sequence: CASSGQTVTNYGYTF. CDR3 DNA: TGTGCCAGCAGTGGACAGACAGTGACTAACTATGGCTACACCTTC.

The chain employs TRBV5-4 and TRBJ1-6; possibly TRBD1 for D (6 bases). The CDR3 has 14 residues. Germline CDR1 reads SGHNT; CDR2 reads YYREEE (reference sequence). The V end was cut by 4 bases, the J end by 9 bases, with 14 bases between. Here the CDR3 reads CASSPGAQGSPLHF. CDR3 bases: TGTGCCAGCAGCCCAGGGGCTCAGGGTTCACCCCTCCACTTT.